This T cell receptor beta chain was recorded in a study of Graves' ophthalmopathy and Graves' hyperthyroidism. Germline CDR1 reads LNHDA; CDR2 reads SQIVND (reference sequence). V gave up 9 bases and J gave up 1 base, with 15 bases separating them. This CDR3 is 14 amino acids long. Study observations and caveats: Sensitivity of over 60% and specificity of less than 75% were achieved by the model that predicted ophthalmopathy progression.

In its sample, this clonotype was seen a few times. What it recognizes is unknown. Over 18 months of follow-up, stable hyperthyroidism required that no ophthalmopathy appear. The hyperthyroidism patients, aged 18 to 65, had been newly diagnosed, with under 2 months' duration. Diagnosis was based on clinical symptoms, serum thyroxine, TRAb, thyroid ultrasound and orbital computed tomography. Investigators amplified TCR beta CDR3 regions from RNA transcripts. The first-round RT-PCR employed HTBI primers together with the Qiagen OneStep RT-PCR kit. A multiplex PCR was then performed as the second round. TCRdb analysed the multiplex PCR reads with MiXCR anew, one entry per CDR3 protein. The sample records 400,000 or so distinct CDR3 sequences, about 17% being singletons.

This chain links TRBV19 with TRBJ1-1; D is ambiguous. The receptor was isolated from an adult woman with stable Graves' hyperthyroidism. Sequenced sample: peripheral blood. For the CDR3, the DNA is TGTGCCAGCAATGGACTCACACAGAACACTGAAGCTTTCTTT. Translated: CASNGLTQNTEAFF.